This T cell receptor (beta chain) was observed in a study of blood T cell repertoires in COVID-19. As for the study in general: Donors in the United States, Italy and Spain gave samples during acute or convalescent COVID-19. From T cells, B-cell-depleted T cells, or PBMCs came the material, which was cDNA or gDNA.

This clone was counted between two and nine times. CDR3 length equals 12 residues. Per the germline V gene, CDR1 is MDHEN and CDR2 is SYDVKM. V was trimmed by 6 bases and J by 7 bases, leaving 12 bases between them. Study processing details: Researchers report that nucleated cell counts were estimated from reference gene primer amplification. Repertoires were generated with immunoSEQ multiplex PCR, while TCRdb's copy carries only in-frame clones and drops some. V, J and clone size are those of that table, while D and trimming were read from the DNA. The table has 140,000 or so clones, approximately 79% seen once; the top ten hold about 9%.

The sequence derives from a man in his forties or fifties with active or convalescent COVID-19. V and J are TRBV28 and TRBJ1-2; D gene uncertain. Sequenced: peripheral blood. The DNA for the CDR3 is TGTGCCAGCAGAAGGCCCTCGGGTGGCTACACCTTC. Its protein is CASRRPSGGYTF.